This T cell receptor beta chain was sequenced during a study of CD8+ T cells in alopecia areata (dated by TCRdb to the late 2010s). In terms of the full investigation: The study used high-throughput TCRbeta sequencing to examine T cell clonal expansion in alopecia areata, in both the C3H/HeJ mouse model and human patients. Scalp tissue and sorted CD4+ and CD8+ peripheral blood T cells from patchy and totalis/universalis alopecia areata patients and from healthy controls were covered by human TCRbeta sequencing. Scalp clonality was compared across normal scalp (n=4), patchy alopecia areata scalp (n=8), and alopecia totalis/universalis scalp (n=8). The RNA source kit depended on sample type: the PAXgene miRNA kit for fixed scalp, the miRNeasy kit for PBMCs, and the RNeasy kit for mouse skin. TCRbeta CDR3 regions were amplified by immunoSEQ multiplex PCR with 35 Vbeta forward and 13 Jbeta reverse primers.

The receptor library was made with the immunoSEQ multiplex PCR assay. RNA was extracted from all samples and reverse transcribed into cDNA as template for TCR sequencing. SuperScript III was used for first-strand cDNA synthesis, primed with a 2:1 mix of oligo-dT and random hexamers. A synthetic immune receptor repertoire was used to assess amplification bias, and residual bias was removed computationally. Processing in the source paper ran as follows. Raw reads were preprocessed to remove errors, and CDR3 was defined by IMGT conventions from the conserved cysteine to phenylalanine. To get clonality, Shannon entropy was normalized by log2 of the number of productive unique TCRs and the result was subtracted from 1. Whether each scalp clone was CD4 or CD8 was inferred by checking scalp TCRbeta sequences against the CD4 and CD8 repertoires from sorted blood. TCRdb's version of the immuneACCESS table is confined to in-frame rearrangements and falls short of the full clone set. An unresolved V gene accounts for under half of the shortfall where checked; the remainder is of unknown origin. The V and J calls and the clone size are those of that table, but D and trimming were determined from the DNA. This sample has 150,000 or so clones in its table, and around 54% of those were observed once. The leading ten clones occupy 4% to 5.5% of the sample.

The junction carries 18 bases between V and J, which are trimmed by 5 bases and 7 bases respectively. Including the terminal cysteine and phenylalanine, the CDR3 comprises 15 residues. Only the CDR3 DNA stays, 45 bases, in frame from base 1. CDR1 MGHRA and CDR2 YSYEKL are derived from the germline V gene. Concerning this clone: Its recognized antigen is unknown. No clone much larger than this one lies a single base away; base qualities are absent.

PBMCs were isolated by density centrifugation and stained for CD3, CD4 and CD8, after which CD4+ and CD8+ T cells were sorted on a FACSAria. Unaffected controls provided scalp biopsies and blood samples. Results and caveats for the whole study, not just this receptor: Shared TCR sequences between patients were less evident than in mice, which may be partly attributable to HLA diversity in the patient population. Unlike mouse skin, which is dominated by gammadelta T cells, normal human skin has resident alphabeta T cells that are also sequenced, and this complicates analysis of the scalp TCR repertoire. Higher clonality and more expanded CD8+ clones were observed in lesional scalp than in normal scalp, particularly in alopecia totalis/universalis, a finding suggestive of antigenic drive.

This clonotype was sampled from a human donor in good health. The sequence links TRBV4-1 to TRBJ2-1; the D call could be TRBD1 or TRBD2, with each sharing 5 bases. Sequencing was performed on CD4+ T cells sorted from blood. The sequenced DNA is TGCGCCAGCAGCAACAGACTATCAAGGGGAAATGAGCAGTTCTTC. Translation gives CASSNRLSRGNEQFF.